Below are 9 T cell receptor beta chains sequenced from a single sample in a study of glioma-infiltrating T cells. Amplification of TCR alpha and beta CDR3 regions from RNA used iRepertoire nested multiplex PCR. MiXCR, applied by TCRdb to the multiplex PCR reads, yields one record per CDR3 protein. The sample includes approximately 190,000 distinct CDR3 sequences, approximately 30% of them seen just once. Sequenced material: glioma tissue, nonneoplastic brain tissue, or PBMCs (not recorded which). These TCRs come from a human donor with low-grade glioma or glioblastoma, undergoing nonglioma brain surgery, or in good health (not recorded which).

V and J are TRBV29-1 and TRBJ1-3, with unresolved D. Germline V gene lookup returns CDR1 SQVTM and CDR2 ANQGSEA. V was trimmed by 7 bases and J by 0 bases, leaving 16 bases between them. This CDR3 is built from 15 residues. The CDR3: CSATPDSYSGNTIYF. DNA for the CDR3: TGCAGCGCCACGCCCGACTCCTACTCTGGAAACACCATATATTTT.

This clonotype was detected ten times or more. This chain connects TRBV7-2 to TRBJ2-3; TRBD2 matches at 7 bases. CDR1 and CDR2 from the germline V gene are SGHTA and FQGNSA. V lost 2 bases, J lost 4 bases, and 6 bases stayed unmatched. The CDR3 contains 15 residues. The CDR3 sequence is CASSLWSSGADTQYF. The CDR3 DNA is TGTGCCAGCAGCTTATGGTCCAGCGGGGCAGATACGCAGTATTTT.

This clonotype has a count of ten or more. V and J are TRBV3-1 and TRBJ2-1; D not resolved. Germline V gene sequence: CDR1 LGHDT, CDR2 YNNKEL (reference sequence). CDR3 length: 16 residues. Trimming took off 1 base at V and 2 bases at J, with 12 bases between the two ends. CDR3 loop: CASSQVEGYAYNEQFF. The CDR3 DNA follows: TGTGCCAGCAGCCAAGTGGAAGGGTACGCCTACAATGAGCAGTTCTTC.

This clonotype was detected ten times or more. V usage is TRBV20-1 and J usage is TRBJ1-6; D is perhaps TRBD1 (5 bases). The ends were cut back, 0 bases at V and 7 bases at J, with 16 bases in the middle. CDR3 length: 16 amino acids. Germline V CDR1 and CDR2: DFQATT, SNEGSKA (reference sequence). The CDR3 DNA is TGCAGTGCTAGAGATGCCCAGGGTGGGTCAAATTCACCCCTCCACTTT. Amino acids: CSARDAQGGSNSPLHF.

Many counts were recorded for this clonotype. The chain has TRBV4-1 and TRBJ2-7; 8 bases agree with TRBD2. From germline, CDR1 is MGHRA and CDR2 YSYEKL. V was clipped by 4 bases and J by 2 bases; unmatched bases: 7. The CDR3 contains 15 residues. As DNA, the CDR3 is TGCGCCAGCAGCCCCAAACTAGCGGTTCCCTACGAGCAGTACTTC. Its protein product is CASSPKLAVPYEQYF.

This clonotype was counted between two and nine times. The rearrangement links TRBV11-2 to TRBJ2-3; 7 positions agree with TRBD2. From germline, CDR1 is SGHAT and CDR2 FQNNGV. This CDR3 is built from 15 residues. After removal of 2 bases from V and 4 bases from J, the junction contained 6 bases not matched to a gene. The CDR3 nucleotides are TGTGCCAGCAGCTTACGTGGGGGGAGGGCAGATACGCAGTATTTT. Residues: CASSLRGGRADTQYF.

This clonotype was counted ten times or more. This chain joins TRBV7-8 and TRBJ2-1, with TRBD2 as a possible D gene (6 bases). The V gene lost 0 bases and the J gene lost 14 bases, with 26 bases spanning the gap. There are 17 residues in the CDR3. Germline CDR1 SGHVS, CDR2 FQNEAQ. DNA of the CDR3: TGTGCCAGCAGCTTAGCGGGACTCACCTATGGGTCGGCTCCGGAGTTCTTC. As protein: CASSLAGLTYGSAPEFF.

Details on this clonotype: A much larger clone lies one base from this, so it may be a read error. This sequence joins TRBV4-1 and TRBJ2-3; TRBD1 matches 10 bases. CDR3 length: 15 residues. In germline, CDR1 is MGHRA, CDR2 YSYEKL. The chain's CDR3 is CDSSSRDRGTDTQYF. As DNA, the CDR3 is TGCGACAGCAGCTCCCGGGACAGGGGAACAGATACGCAGTATTTT.

This clonotype has a count of ten or more. The chain combines TRBV2 with TRBJ2-3; D perhaps matches TRBD2 (6 bases). The CDR3 consists of 15 residues. V lost 2 bases to trimming and J lost 0 bases, with 9 bases between them. CDR1 is SNHLY and CDR2 is FYNNEI in the germline V gene. The CDR3 is CASSEIGRSTDTQYF. The CDR3 DNA reads TGTGCCAGCAGTGAAATAGGGAGGAGCACAGATACGCAGTATTTT.